These T cell receptor beta chains were read from a single sample in a study of CD8 T cells in ankylosing spondylitis. TCRdb passed the 5' RACE reads through MiXCR, listing each CDR3 protein once. Found here are hundreds of thousands of distinct CDR3 sequences, about 11% of them singletons; the top ten hold about 0.5%. The material sequenced was blood, either unsorted or a sorted T cell fraction (not recorded which). These receptor sequences come from a male donor with ankylosing spondylitis. The CDR3 runs from the conserved cysteine through the conserved F or W. Not every row has a clone size; where given, it reads once, few, many or a size class.

CDR3 length: 14; V gene: TRBV7-3; J gene: TRBJ2-5; clone size: -; CDR3 protein: CASSSGGTQETQYF
CDR3 length: 13; V gene: TRBV7-2; J gene: TRBJ2-4; clone size: few; CDR3 protein: CASTAGAKNIQYF
CDR3 length: 15; V gene: TRBV15; J gene: TRBJ2-5; clone size: -; CDR3 protein: CATSRVLGREDTQYF
CDR3 length: 14; V gene: TRBV20-1; J gene: TRBJ2-1; clone size: many; CDR3 protein: CSARGSSSYNEQFF
CDR3 length: 14; V gene: TRBV5-1; J gene: TRBJ2-3; clone size: few; CDR3 protein: CASSFRTSSDTQYF
CDR3 length: 15; V gene: TRBV12-3/TRBV12-4; J gene: TRBJ2-1; clone size: many; CDR3 protein: CASTPGHIAGDEQFF
CDR3 length: 16; V gene: TRBV12-3/TRBV12-4; J gene: TRBJ2-3; clone size: few; CDR3 protein: CASRSHLGRAADTQYF
CDR3 length: 13; V gene: TRBV20-1; J gene: TRBJ1-6; clone size: -; CDR3 protein: CSARDMPYSPLHF
CDR3 length: 15; V gene: TRBV5-5; J gene: TRBJ1-2; clone size: -; CDR3 protein: CASSLQQGWDYGYTF
CDR3 length: 15; V gene: TRBV29-1; J gene: TRBJ2-3; clone size: -; CDR3 protein: CSGREGLGAGDTQYF
CDR3 length: 14; V gene: TRBV29-1; J gene: TRBJ2-3; clone size: -; CDR3 protein: CSVGRGPRTDTQYF
CDR3 length: 14; V gene: TRBV18; J gene: TRBJ1-2; clone size: -; CDR3 protein: CASSPPGSLDGYTF
CDR3 length: 15; V gene: TRBV6-5; J gene: TRBJ2-7; clone size: few; CDR3 protein: CASSYSGDPTSEQYF
CDR3 length: 16; V gene: TRBV7-8; J gene: TRBJ1-6; clone size: few; CDR3 protein: CASSFGFLGSDSPLHF
CDR3 length: 14; V gene: TRBV20-1; J gene: TRBJ2-1; clone size: -; CDR3 protein: CSAVLAGDYNEQFF
CDR3 length: 15; V gene: TRBV28; J gene: TRBJ2-7; clone size: -; CDR3 protein: CASSLIGQGGYEQYF
CDR3 length: 15; V gene: TRBV20-1; J gene: TRBJ2-1; clone size: -; CDR3 protein: CSARDAGTSYNEQFF
CDR3 length: 17; V gene: TRBV5-1; J gene: TRBJ2-1; clone size: -; CDR3 protein: CASSQPRLAGIYNEQFF
CDR3 length: 15; V gene: TRBV29-1; J gene: TRBJ2-7; clone size: few; CDR3 protein: CSTATLRQQKIEQYF
CDR3 length: 17; V gene: TRBV11-2; J gene: TRBJ2-3; clone size: few; CDR3 protein: CASSPFRTGLRTDTQYF
CDR3 length: 12; V gene: TRBV6-1; J gene: TRBJ1-2; clone size: -; CDR3 protein: CASTVSNYGYTF
CDR3 length: 14; V gene: TRBV29-1; J gene: TRBJ1-6; clone size: many; CDR3 protein: CSVRTGRRNSPLHF
CDR3 length: 14; V gene: TRBV20-1; J gene: TRBJ2-7; clone size: few; CDR3 protein: CSARDRAGTYEQYF
CDR3 length: 14; V gene: TRBV6-5; J gene: TRBJ1-2; clone size: many; CDR3 protein: CASSYNQGSYGYTF
CDR3 length: 16; V gene: TRBV5-1; J gene: TRBJ2-5; clone size: few; CDR3 protein: CASSLVGGGPEETQYF
CDR3 length: 12; V gene: TRBV28; J gene: TRBJ1-5; clone size: -; CDR3 protein: CASHITNQPQHF
CDR3 length: 15; V gene: TRBV20-1; J gene: TRBJ2-1; clone size: many; CDR3 protein: CSARPGLAGDGEQFF
CDR3 length: 15; V gene: TRBV7-2; J gene: TRBJ1-2; clone size: -; CDR3 protein: CASSLAAGPNYGYTF
CDR3 length: 12; V gene: TRBV10-1; J gene: TRBJ2-1; clone size: -; CDR3 protein: CASSESYNEQFF
CDR3 length: 15; V gene: TRBV12-3/TRBV12-4; J gene: TRBJ1-2; clone size: few; CDR3 protein: CASARPGQGNYGYTF
CDR3 length: 14; V gene: TRBV10-3; J gene: TRBJ1-4; clone size: -; CDR3 protein: CAISEGGGGEKLFF
CDR3 length: 14; V gene: TRBV20-1; J gene: TRBJ1-2; clone size: -; CDR3 protein: CSAVKRDRVSGYTF
CDR3 length: 12; V gene: TRBV5-1; J gene: TRBJ1-2; clone size: few; CDR3 protein: CASSWGDWTYTF
CDR3 length: 15; V gene: TRBV9; J gene: TRBJ2-7; clone size: -; CDR3 protein: CASSVGLAGFGEQYF
CDR3 length: 11; V gene: TRBV24-1; J gene: TRBJ2-7; clone size: -; CDR3 protein: CATSDLDEQYF
CDR3 length: 14; V gene: TRBV24-1; J gene: TRBJ2-1; clone size: many; CDR3 protein: CATSLAGIYNEQFF
CDR3 length: 16; V gene: TRBV28; J gene: TRBJ2-2; clone size: -; CDR3 protein: CASSYPTGGFTGELFF
CDR3 length: 15; V gene: TRBV12-3/TRBV12-4; J gene: TRBJ2-1; clone size: few; CDR3 protein: CASCYRGPSYNEQFF
CDR3 length: 17; V gene: TRBV4-3; J gene: TRBJ2-3; clone size: few; CDR3 protein: CASSRPPAGTLTDTQYF
CDR3 length: 13; V gene: TRBV12-3/TRBV12-4; J gene: TRBJ2-7; clone size: -; CDR3 protein: CASSFWDGYEQYF
CDR3 length: 21; V gene: TRBV28; J gene: TRBJ2-6; clone size: once; CDR3 protein: CASSLPPKRTGVLPGANVLTF
CDR3 length: 16; V gene: TRBV12-3/TRBV12-4; J gene: TRBJ2-7; clone size: few; CDR3 protein: CASSLLGAVPLNEQYF
CDR3 length: 14; V gene: TRBV5-6; J gene: TRBJ1-2; clone size: few; CDR3 protein: CASSFRGAHYGYTF
CDR3 length: 14; V gene: TRBV2; J gene: TRBJ1-4; clone size: -; CDR3 protein: CASTAETGNEKLFF
CDR3 length: 13; V gene: TRBV12-3/TRBV12-4; J gene: TRBJ2-2; clone size: many; CDR3 protein: CASSPDRTGELFF
CDR3 length: 15; V gene: TRBV12-3/TRBV12-4; J gene: TRBJ1-4; clone size: -; CDR3 protein: CASSDSGVGGEKLFF
CDR3 length: 14; V gene: TRBV7-2; J gene: TRBJ2-1; clone size: few; CDR3 protein: CASSFNGRGDEQFF
CDR3 length: 14; V gene: TRBV20-1; J gene: TRBJ1-1; clone size: -; CDR3 protein: CSARDGASPDEAFF
CDR3 length: 13; V gene: TRBV15; J gene: TRBJ2-3; clone size: few; CDR3 protein: CATSAWDPDTQYF
CDR3 length: 15; V gene: TRBV15; J gene: TRBJ1-1; clone size: -; CDR3 protein: CATSVGTVLNTEAFF
CDR3 length: 16; V gene: TRBV20-1; J gene: TRBJ2-3; clone size: -; CDR3 protein: CSAKTRGSGGTDTQYF
CDR3 length: 15; V gene: TRBV12-3/TRBV12-4; J gene: TRBJ2-2; clone size: many; CDR3 protein: CASSLSGPFTGELFF
CDR3 length: 13; V gene: TRBV29-1; J gene: TRBJ2-3; clone size: few; CDR3 protein: CSVELAGRDTQYF